One and the same sample provided the 31 T cell receptor beta chains below, sequenced in a study of Tregs in tolerant kidney transplant recipients. Assay: immunoSEQ multiplex PCR; the TCRdb copy retains only in-frame clones and omits some. The sample includes some 71,000 clones, about 88% of them seen just once. Sequences were derived from CD4+ T cells from blood, sampled before the transplant. These receptors all come from a human donor who received a combined kidney and bone marrow transplant.

The chain has TRBV7-2 and TRBJ2-1; 13 bases map to TRBD2. The CDR3 extends over 15 amino acids. Losses at the gene ends were 5 bases for V and 4 bases for J; bases not matched to a gene: 2. Germline assignment: CDR1 SGHTA and CDR2 FQGNSA. The CDR3 coding sequence is TGTGCCAGCAGCCGGACTAGCGGGGGTTACAATGAGCAGTTCTTC. Translation gives CASSRTSGGYNEQFF.

The chain carries TRBV12-5 and TRBJ2-1; TRBD1 is a possible D gene (6 bases). This CDR3 is built from 13 residues. Trimming cost V 4 bases and J 9 bases, with 13 bases left between them. CDR1 LGHNT and CDR2 FRNRAP come from the germline V gene. The CDR3 DNA reads as TGTGCTAGTGGTTCTGACAGGTCGCGTGAGCAGTTCTTC. Encoded protein: CASGSDRSREQFF.

The chain combines TRBV28 with TRBJ2-2; 8 bases align to TRBD2. J gave up 1 base and V 5 bases, and 3 bases lay outside the gene matches. This CDR3 is built from 15 residues. Germline V gene lookup returns CDR1 MDHEN and CDR2 SYDVKM. The CDR3 is CASSIAGRNTGELFF. CDR3 nucleotides: TGTGCCAGCAGTATAGCGGGAAGGAACACCGGGGAGCTGTTTTTT.

The rearrangement uses TRBV11-2 and TRBJ1-1; 7 nucleotides agree with TRBD1. V was pared by 1 base and J by 7 bases, with 0 bases of the junction left unmatched. The CDR3 runs 12 residues. Germline V lookup: CDR1 SGHAT, CDR2 FQNNGV. The CDR3 DNA reads TGTGCCAGCAGCTTAGCAGGGGGTGAAGCTTTCTTT. Encoded protein: CASSLAGGEAFF.

The chain employs TRBV7-2 and TRBJ1-1; D not resolved. The CDR3 loop spans 13 amino acids. CDR1 and CDR2 (germline): SGHTA, FQGNSA. Deletions cut 5 bases from V and 2 bases from J, with 9 bases between. CDR3 sequence: CASSPSGNTEAFF. CDR3 nucleotides: TGTGCCAGCAGCCCCTCGGGAAACACTGAAGCTTTCTTT. Combining the CDR3 with reference TRBV7-2 and TRBJ1-1 gives the whole variable domain GAGVSQSPSNKVTEKGKDVELRCDPISGHTALYWYRQSLGQGLEFLIYFQGNSAPDKSGLPSDRFSAERTGGSVSTLTIQRTQQEDSAVYLCASSPSGNTEAFFGQGTRLTVV.

The V gene is TRBV18, the J gene TRBJ2-5; the D gene is possibly TRBD2 (5 bases). CDR1 KGHSH and CDR2 LQKENI come from the germline V gene. Trimming left V 3 bases short and J 1 base short, with 12 bases between. This CDR3 spans 15 amino acids. As DNA, the CDR3 is TGTGCCAGCTCACCGCGGGCCCTAGGCCAAGAGACCCAGTACTTC. Its translation: CASSPRALGQETQYF.

The rearrangement links TRBV30 to TRBJ1-3; TRBD1 matches at 8 bases. The CDR3 loop spans 14 amino acids. Trimming took 1 base from V and 8 from J; bases not matched to a gene: 7. Germline V gives CDR1 GTSNPN, CDR2 SVGIG (reference sequence). DNA of the CDR3: TGTGCCTGGAGTGCGCGGACAGGGTGGGACACCATATATTTT. Translation gives CAWSARTGWDTIYF.

V usage is TRBV7-6 and J usage is TRBJ2-5, with D unresolved. V was pared by 5 bases and J by 3 bases, with 4 bases between. The CDR3 runs 11 residues. Germline lookup yields CDR1 SGHVS and CDR2 FNYEAQ. CDR3 in DNA: TGTGCCAGCAGCATCAAAGAGACCCAGTACTTC. This encodes CASSIKETQYF.

The chain uses TRBV6-1 and TRBJ2-4, with D possibly being TRBD2 (6 bases). This CDR3 region has 16 residues. Trimming stripped 1 base from V and 2 bases from J, with 12 bases between. Germline CDR1 and CDR2: MNHNS and SASEGT. CDR3 residues: CASSEVAGTTKNIQYF. In DNA, the CDR3 is TGTGCCAGCAGTGAAGTCGCGGGGACCACCAAAAACATTCAGTACTTC.

The chain joins TRBV19 to TRBJ1-2; the match to TRBD1 covers 9 bases. Germline-derived CDR1 and CDR2 are LNHDA and SQIVND (reference sequence). CDR3 length: 14 amino acids. The J segment lost 6 bases and the V segment lost 8 bases, leaving 10 bases of the junction unmatched. This CDR3 reads CASLNLQGANGYTF. The CDR3 nucleotides read TGTGCCAGTCTAAACCTACAGGGGGCGAATGGCTACACCTTC.

The chain links TRBV4-2 to TRBJ1-1; no reliable D call. The germline V and J ends were trimmed by 7 bases and 4 bases, with 16 bases remaining between them. In germline, CDR1 is LGHNA, CDR2 YNFKEQ. The CDR3 totals 14 residues. The CDR3 DNA reads TGTGCCAGCACGGGGATTCTGGGGAGCACTGAAGCTTTCTTT. Its protein is CASTGILGSTEAFF.

This clone has only a few counts. J is TRBJ1-5 and V is TRBV28; 9 bases are a match to TRBD1. The CDR3 has 17 residues. J lost 2 bases, V lost 10 bases, and 15 bases had no gene match. CDR1 and CDR2 from the germline V gene are MDHEN and SYDVKM. The CDR3 DNA is TGTGCCACCACCGACAGGGGGGGACTTACCGGCAATCAGCCCCAGCATTTT. This codes for CATTDRGGLTGNQPQHF.

V is TRBV7-9 and J is TRBJ1-5; D is ambiguous. Germline CDR1 SEHNR, CDR2 FQNEAQ (reference sequence). Trimming removed 2 bases at V and 5 bases at J, with 7 bases between. CDR3 length: 13 residues. CDR3 loop: CASSLTGDQPQHF. The CDR3 DNA sequence: TGTGCCAGCAGCTTAACCGGGGATCAGCCCCAGCATTTT.

The V gene is TRBV11-2, the J gene TRBJ2-6; 8 positions agree with TRBD2. Germline CDR1 and CDR2: SGHAT and FQNNGV. V lost 1 base and J lost 3; bases outside the gene matches: 5. The CDR3 consists of 17 residues. The CDR3 sequence: CASSLGAGVVGANVLTF. The CDR3 DNA follows: TGTGCCAGCAGCTTAGGAGCGGGAGTGGTTGGGGCCAACGTCCTGACTTTC.

The chain recombines TRBV7-9 with TRBJ2-1; TRBD2 matches at 9 bases. The CDR3 consists of 17 residues. With V trimmed by 7 bases and J by 8 bases, 18 bases remained unmatched. Germline loops: CDR1 SEHNR, CDR2 FQNEAQ (reference sequence). The CDR3 region has the DNA TGTGCCAGCACGCCACTTGGCGGGAGGGCCCGTATCGATGAGCAGTTCTTC. It codes for CASTPLGGRARIDEQFF.

V usage is TRBV18 and J usage is TRBJ2-7; 7 bases are shared with TRBD1. J was trimmed by 0 bases and V by 3 bases; bases with no gene match: 2. This CDR3 contains 14 residues. Germline assignment: CDR1 KGHSH and CDR2 LQKENI. The CDR3 DNA follows: TGTGCCAGCTCACCCGGGACAGACTCCTACGAGCAGTACTTC. Translating gives CASSPGTDSYEQYF.

A single count supports this clone. The V gene is TRBV28, the J gene TRBJ2-7; 9 bases map to TRBD1. V lost 5 bases, J lost 4 bases, and 9 bases stayed unmatched. This CDR3 has 15 amino acids. Germline loops: CDR1 MDHEN, CDR2 SYDVKM. In DNA form, the CDR3 reads TGTGCCAGCAGTCCTCTAACAGGGGGCATGTACGAGCAGTACTTC. Translated, it gives CASSPLTGGMYEQYF.

The table lists this clone with a count of one. V and J are TRBV30 and TRBJ1-2; D may be TRBD1 (5 bases). The CDR3 loop spans 13 amino acids. Between the trimmed V and J ends, which lost 1 base and 8 bases, there was a span of 14 bases. Germline CDR1 is GTSNPN and CDR2 is SVGIG (reference sequence). The CDR3 nucleotides read TGTGCCTGGAGTGCCCGGGCGGGGGGAGGCTACACCTTC. It yields the protein CAWSARAGGGYTF.

The CDR3 reads CASRALSYEQYF. CDR3 sequence (DNA): TGTGCCAGCAGGGCCTTATCCTACGAGCAGTACTTC. The V call is TRBV6-1, the J call TRBJ2-7; no firm D call. CDR1 MNHNS and CDR2 SASEGT come from the germline V gene. Trimming shortened V by 6 bases and J by 1 base, and 7 bases separated the two germline ends. This CDR3 has 12 residues.

The chain employs TRBV18 and TRBJ2-6; no definite D call. V was trimmed by 2 bases and J by 1 base, leaving 9 bases between them. In germline, CDR1 is KGHSH, CDR2 LQKENI. This CDR3 is 16 amino acids long. The CDR3 loop reads CASSPRPGSGANVLTF. CDR3 nucleotide sequence: TGTGCCAGCTCACCAAGGCCCGGGTCTGGGGCCAACGTCCTGACTTTC.

The chain uses TRBV28 and TRBJ2-5; 15 bases are a match to TRBD2. The CDR3 has 18 amino acids. Germline CDR1 reads MDHEN; CDR2 reads SYDVKM. The J segment lost 0 bases and the V segment lost 6 bases, leaving 8 bases of the junction unmatched. The CDR3 coding sequence is TGTGCCAGCAGAAGCGGACTAGCGGGAGGGCCTTACCAAGAGACCCAGTACTTC. Translation gives CASRSGLAGGPYQETQYF.

The CDR3 DNA follows: TGCAGCGTTGCACTCGGGGGAGGTTGGGATCAGCCCCAGCATTTT. It is translated as CSVALGGGWDQPQHF. V and J are TRBV29-1 and TRBJ1-5; a weak D match, TRBD1 (5 bases). Trimming pared 4 bases from V and 5 bases from J, leaving 18 bases between. Germline CDR1 is SQVTM and CDR2 is ANQGSEA. This CDR3 region has 15 residues.

This clone has only one observation. The rearrangement links TRBV9 to TRBJ2-3; 7 bases line up with TRBD2. V lost 0 bases and J lost 6; bases outside the gene matches: 7. The CDR3 spans 15 residues. The germline V gene has CDR1 SGDLS and CDR2 YYNGEE. CDR3 protein: CASSVVSGAGDTQYF. As DNA, the CDR3 is TGTGCCAGCAGCGTAGTAAGCGGGGCGGGGGATACGCAGTATTTT.

This clone was counted a single time. The gene calls are TRBV6-5 and TRBJ1-2; 9 bases line up with TRBD1. Trimming removed 6 bases from V and 4 bases from J; junction bases left unmatched: 9. Germline loops: CDR1 MNHEY, CDR2 SVGAGI. The CDR3 totals 15 residues. This CDR3 is CASSRKQGAVYGYTF. The DNA for the CDR3 is TGTGCCAGCAGCAGAAAACAGGGGGCGGTCTATGGCTACACCTTC.

CDR3 nucleotides: TGTGCCAGCAGCATAGGACAGGAGAACACTGAAGCTTTCTTT. It codes for CASSIGQENTEAFF. The genes are TRBV7-3 and TRBJ1-1, with 7 bases lining up with TRBD1. The CDR3 extends over 14 amino acids. Germline V lookup: CDR1 SGHTA, CDR2 FQGTGA. With V trimmed by 5 bases and J by 1 base, 4 bases remained unmatched.

J is TRBJ2-7 and V is TRBV6-5; 11 nucleotides line up with TRBD2. Germline V lookup: CDR1 MNHEY, CDR2 SVGAGI. The J segment lost 1 base and the V segment lost 6 bases, leaving 5 bases of the junction unmatched. The CDR3 runs 15 residues. CDR3 sequence: CASRPLAGGSYEQYF. CDR3 sequence (DNA): TGTGCCAGCAGACCCCTAGCGGGAGGATCCTACGAGCAGTACTTC.

As regards this clone: Within the sample, other DNA sequences also encode this same CDR3. V gene TRBV5-1 combines with J gene TRBJ2-1; 7 nucleotides match TRBD1. Germline values: CDR1 SGHRS, CDR2 YFSETQ. CDR3 length: 14 amino acids. The V segment lost 2 bases and the J segment 5 bases; nucleotides outside the gene matches: 4. The CDR3 bases are TGCGCCAGCAGCTTAGGGGACAGCCACAATGAGCAGTTCTTC. Protein: CASSLGDSHNEQFF. Supplemented by reference TRBV5-1 and TRBJ2-1, the full variable domain reads KAGVTQTPRYLIKTRGQQVTLSCSPISGHRSVSWYQQTPGQGLQFLFEYFSETQRNKGNFPGRFSGRQFSNSRSEMNVSTLELGDSALYLCASSLGDSHNEQFFGPGTRLTVL.

The chain joins TRBV5-1 to TRBJ2-7; TRBD2 agrees at 10 bases. J gave up 0 bases and V 0 bases, and 3 bases lay outside the gene matches. This CDR3 has 16 amino acids. Looked up from germline, CDR1 is SGHRS and CDR2 is YFSETQ. The CDR3 DNA sequence: TGCGCCAGCAGCTTGGGGGGACTAGCGTACTCCTACGAGCAGTACTTC. This encodes CASSLGGLAYSYEQYF.

The chain employs TRBV28 and TRBJ2-7, with D tentatively TRBD2 (5 bases). Germline assignment: CDR1 MDHEN and CDR2 SYDVKM. The length of the CDR3 is 15 residues. V dropped 11 bases and J dropped 1 base, with 21 bases sitting between them. CDR3 coding DNA: TGTGCCCTTTCTAGCTCCCAAGCCAGGTCCTACGAGCAGTACTTC. Its protein is CALSSSQARSYEQYF.

The chain combines TRBV7-2 with TRBJ2-1; the match to TRBD2 covers 8 bases. CDR3 length: 15 amino acids. The V segment lost 5 bases and the J segment 6 bases; nucleotides outside the gene matches: 9. CDR1 SGHTA and CDR2 FQGNSA come from the germline V gene. In nucleotides, the CDR3 is TGTGCCAGCAGCGAAGGGGGGACTAGTGGCAATGAGCAGTTCTTC. This sequence encodes CASSEGGTSGNEQFF.

The chain is built from TRBV10-3 and TRBJ2-2; 7 positions agree with TRBD2. Germline V gives CDR1 ENHRY, CDR2 SYGVKD. The V gene end was trimmed by 6 bases and the J gene end by 4 bases; junction bases not matched to a gene: 8. The CDR3 runs to 15 residues. The CDR3 spells CAISTGTTLTGELFF. The CDR3 nucleotides are TGTGCCATCAGCACCGGGACTACCCTCACCGGGGAGCTGTTTTTT.